Shown below are 29 T cell receptor beta chains from a single sample sequenced in a study of cytomegalovirus exposure and HLA in healthy donors. 60 Vbeta and 13 Jbeta primers were used in PCR. Sequencing used immunoSEQ multiplex PCR; TCRdb keeps in-frame clones, though not all of them. The sample shows 110,000 to 150,000 clones, about a tenth of them seen only once. The sequencing sample was made of PBMCs. Source of these receptors: a male donor in good health and CMV-seronegative.

This chain uses TRBV5-6 with TRBJ2-5; 11 nucleotides align to TRBD2. This CDR3 is built from 16 residues. Germline V lookup: CDR1 SGHDT, CDR2 YYEEEE. After removal of 4 bases from V and 2 bases from J, the junction contained 7 bases not matched to a gene. The CDR3 nucleotides are TGTGCCAGCAGCACGGATAGCGGGGGGGATCAAGAGACCCAGTACTTC. The encoded protein is CASSTDSGGDQETQYF. The whole variable domain, remainder taken from reference TRBV5-6 and TRBJ2-5, is DAGVTQSPTHLIKTRGQQVTLRCSPKSGHDTVSWYQQALGQGPQFIFQYYEEEERQRGNFPDRFSGHQFPNYSSELNVNALLLGDSALYLCASSTDSGGDQETQYFGPGTRLLVL.

This clone has more than one count but fewer than ten. The chain combines TRBV28 with TRBJ2-5, with 13 bases lining up with TRBD2. Trimming at V came to 6 bases and at J to 2 bases, leaving 6 bases not matched to a gene. This CDR3 comprises 16 residues. Germline lookup yields CDR1 MDHEN and CDR2 SYDVKM. The CDR3 bases are TGTGCCAGCAGACCTCGACTAGCGGGGGGACAAGAGACCCAGTACTTC. Amino acid sequence: CASRPRLAGGQETQYF.

The chain employs TRBV6-5 and TRBJ2-1; TRBD2 might be the D (7 bases). CDR1 and CDR2 (germline): MNHEY, SVGAGI. The CDR3 is 15 residues long. Between the trimmed V and J ends, which lost 0 bases and 5 bases, there was a span of 11 bases. The CDR3 loop reads CASSYSGGAHNEQFF. CDR3 DNA: TGTGCCAGCAGTTACTCGGGGGGGGCACACAATGAGCAGTTCTTC.

This clone was found a few times. The chain has TRBV9 and TRBJ2-5; 7 bases line up with TRBD2. Germline-derived CDR1 and CDR2 are SGDLS and YYNGEE. The CDR3 is made up of 15 amino acids. J lost 7 bases, V lost 0 bases, and 9 bases had no gene match. CDR3 sequence reads: CASSVGSGDSGTQYF. CDR3 in DNA: TGTGCCAGCAGCGTAGGCAGCGGGGACTCGGGGACCCAGTACTTC.

This clone was recorded a few times. This rearrangement joins TRBV30 to TRBJ2-7; 10 bases line up with TRBD2. CDR1 is GTSNPN and CDR2 is SVGIG in the germline V gene (reference sequence). V lost 3 bases and J lost 3; bases outside the gene matches: 14. This CDR3 spans 17 amino acids. The CDR3 bases are TGTGCCTGGAGGCCGGGACTAGCGTCTCCTCTGAACTACGAGCAGTACTTC. It specifies CAWRPGLASPLNYEQYF.

This clone was seen a few times. This chain links TRBV6-1 with TRBJ2-2; 9 bases are shared with TRBD1. The CDR3 is made up of 14 amino acids. V lost 6 bases, J lost 5 bases, and 4 bases stayed unmatched. Germline loops: CDR1 MNHNS, CDR2 SASEGT. CDR3 in amino acids: CASRGQGGTGELFF. In DNA form, the CDR3 reads TGTGCCAGCAGGGGACAGGGTGGAACCGGGGAGCTGTTTTTT.

The chain uses TRBV6-5 and TRBJ1-5, with D unresolved. Germline CDR1 MNHEY, CDR2 SVGAGI. Trimming removed 3 bases from V and 1 base from J, with 10 bases in between. This CDR3 has 15 residues. CDR3 sequence reads: CASSYGELSNQPQHF. The CDR3 DNA is TGTGCCAGCAGTTATGGAGAGCTCAGCAATCAGCCCCAGCATTTT.

This clone has a handful of counts. The chain carries TRBV6-5 and TRBJ1-2; D is uncertain. The CDR3 covers 14 residues. Germline V gives CDR1 MNHEY, CDR2 SVGAGI. Trimming shortened V by 3 bases and J by 4 bases, and 12 bases separated the two germline ends. CDR3 loop: CASSYDGRGYGYTF. Here the CDR3 DNA reads TGTGCCAGCAGTTATGACGGACGGGGCTATGGCTACACCTTC.

The gene calls are TRBV2 and TRBJ2-3; D remains unclear. Germline CDR1 and CDR2: SNHLY and FYNNEI. The CDR3 is 15 residues long. V was pared by 1 base and J by 2 bases, with 10 bases between. DNA of the CDR3: TGTGCCAGCAGTGAAGGCGGCGGTGACACAGATACGCAGTATTTT. Encoded protein: CASSEGGGDTDTQYF.

With regard to this clone: The same CDR3 also results from other DNA sequences found in this sample. The gene calls are TRBV7-9 and TRBJ1-2, with D unclear. The V end lost 1 base, the J end lost 4 bases, and 4 bases lay between the germline ends. Germline assignment: CDR1 SEHNR and CDR2 FQNEAQ (reference sequence). The CDR3 is made up of 12 amino acids. The CDR3 region has the DNA TGTGCCAGCAGCTTAGACAGCTATGGCTACACCTTC. Amino acids: CASSLDSYGYTF.

This clone occurred a few times. The chain joins TRBV9 to TRBJ2-7; TRBD2 matches 13 bases. The CDR3 loop spans 17 amino acids. Unmatched junction bases numbered 12, after V lost 4 bases and J lost 5 bases. Germline CDR1 SGDLS, CDR2 YYNGEE. The DNA for the CDR3 is TGTGCCAGCAGCCCAAGGGGGACTAGCGGGAATTATAACGAGCAGTACTTC. Amino acid sequence: CASSPRGTSGNYNEQYF.

This sequence joins TRBV11-3 and TRBJ2-1; no clear D gene. The ends were cut back, 5 bases at V and 8 bases at J, with 16 bases in the middle. Per the germline V gene, CDR1 is SGHNT and CDR2 is YENEEA. The CDR3 runs 14 residues. CDR3 DNA: TGTGCCAGCAGCCGCCTTTCCCCCCCAGATGAGCAGTTCTTC. Protein: CASSRLSPPDEQFF.

This clone was picked up a small number of times. This sequence joins TRBV10-3 and TRBJ1-2; 7 bases agree with TRBD1. Germline assignment: CDR1 ENHRY and CDR2 SYGVKD. V lost 6 bases to trimming and J lost 9 bases; unmatched junction nucleotides: 10. The CDR3 runs 13 residues. The CDR3 coding sequence is TGTGCCATCAGCCCGGGACAGTCAAGGAGCTACACCTTC. Its protein product is CAISPGQSRSYTF.

J is TRBJ2-4 and V is TRBV29-1; D possibly corresponds to TRBD2 (5 bases). CDR1 and CDR2 from the germline V gene are SQVTM and ANQGSEA. Deletions cut 7 bases from V and 3 bases from J, with 22 bases between. There are 16 residues in the CDR3. In DNA form, the CDR3 reads TGCAGCGCGGGAATGGACTGGGCTCTGGGCAAAAACATTCAGTACTTC. This gives the protein CSAGMDWALGKNIQYF.

This clone was observed a few times. This rearrangement joins TRBV7-6 to TRBJ2-3; TRBD1 might be the D (5 bases). V was cut by 1 base and J by 1 base, with 6 bases left in between. Germline CDR1 reads SGHVS; CDR2 reads FNYEAQ. CDR3 size: 14 residues. The CDR3 DNA is TGTGCCAGCAGCTTAGAAGGGGGCACAGATACGCAGTATTTT. Its translation: CASSLEGGTDTQYF.

The chain links TRBV5-1 to TRBJ2-3; maybe TRBD2 (6 bases). The CDR3 extends over 18 amino acids. V was trimmed by 5 bases and J by 2 bases, leaving 24 bases between them. The germline V gene encodes CDR1 SGHRS and CDR2 YFSETQ. CDR3 DNA: TGCGCCAGCAGGTCGGCCGAAGGGCGGGGTTACCCCACAGATACGCAGTATTTT. This sequence encodes CASRSAEGRGYPTDTQYF.

V usage is TRBV10-3 and J usage is TRBJ1-1; D may be TRBD1 (6 bases). In germline, CDR1 is ENHRY, CDR2 SYGVKD. The CDR3 is made up of 15 amino acids. Deletions cut 0 bases from V and 4 bases from J, with 12 bases between. The CDR3 nucleotides are TGTGCCATCAGTGAGTCGCCGGGACAAAGCACTGAAGCTTTCTTT. Translated: CAISESPGQSTEAFF.

This clone turned up a few times. The chain links TRBV5-1 to TRBJ2-1, with a possible D match to TRBD1 (6 bases). Germline-derived CDR1 and CDR2 are SGHRS and YFSETQ. Trimming removed 4 bases at V and 10 bases at J, with 18 bases between. This CDR3 comprises 14 residues. CDR3 bases: TGCGCCAGCAGCGGCCCAGGGGAAGGTCGCGAGCAGTTCTTC. It specifies CASSGPGEGREQFF.

The chain joins TRBV4-3 to TRBJ2-7, with D unresolved. V was trimmed by 0 bases and J by 13 bases, leaving 16 bases between them. Germline CDR1 is LGHNA and CDR2 is YSLEER. There are 13 residues in the CDR3. The CDR3 loop is CASSQDRTRAIYF. The CDR3 coding sequence is TGCGCCAGCAGCCAAGATCGAACGAGAGCCATTTACTTC.

This clone appeared a few times. V and J are TRBV18 and TRBJ2-1; D remains ambiguous. The CDR3 consists of 13 residues. The V end lost 5 bases, the J end lost 5 bases, and 10 bases lay between the germline ends. Per the germline V gene, CDR1 is KGHSH and CDR2 is LQKENI. The CDR3, as DNA: TGTGCCAGCTCATTTGCGGTTAACAATGAGCAGTTCTTC. This sequence encodes CASSFAVNNEQFF.

This clone showed up just a few times. The V and J genes are TRBV28 and TRBJ1-5; D not certain. V was cut by 2 bases and J by 1 base, with 6 bases left in between. This CDR3 contains 14 residues. Germline assignment: CDR1 MDHEN and CDR2 SYDVKM. The CDR3 is CASSLTSSNQPQHF. For the CDR3, the DNA is TGTGCCAGCAGTTTAACTTCGAGCAATCAGCCCCAGCATTTT.

CDR3 DNA sequence: TGTGCCAGCAGCGGACCTAGCGGGGGGGCTTACACAGATACGCAGTATTTT. This gives the protein CASSGPSGGAYTDTQYF. J is TRBJ2-3 and V is TRBV2; 12 positions agree with TRBD2. V lost 6 bases to trimming and J lost 2 bases; unmatched junction nucleotides: 9. The CDR3 consists of 17 residues. Germline-derived CDR1 and CDR2 are SNHLY and FYNNEI.

The table lists this clone with a few counts. The gene calls are TRBV6-4 and TRBJ2-3; TRBD2 matches at 16 bases. J gave up 4 bases and V 2 bases, and 0 bases lay outside the gene matches. The CDR3 contains 16 residues. The germline V gene encodes CDR1 MRHNA and CDR2 SNTAGT. DNA for the CDR3: TGTGCCAGCAGTGACGGGACTAGCGGGGGGGCAGATACGCAGTATTTT. Protein sequence: CASSDGTSGGADTQYF.

The sample holds a few counts of this clone. The chain links TRBV6-4 to TRBJ1-4; D unclear. There are 13 residues in the CDR3. The germline V and J ends were trimmed by 5 bases and 5 bases, with 9 bases remaining between them. The germline gives CDR1 MRHNA, CDR2 SNTAGT. This chain's CDR3 is CASSRLVNEKLFF. CDR3 DNA: TGTGCCAGCAGTCGGTTAGTAAATGAAAAACTGTTTTTT.

The chain couples TRBV5-4 to TRBJ2-5; D possibly corresponds to TRBD1 (6 bases). This CDR3 is 14 amino acids long. The V end lost 4 bases, the J end lost 2 bases, and 12 bases lay between the germline ends. Germline assignment: CDR1 SGHNT and CDR2 YYREEE (reference sequence). The CDR3 loop reads CASSPSDRQETQYF. In nucleotides, the CDR3 is TGTGCCAGCAGCCCATCAGACAGGCAAGAGACCCAGTACTTC.

This clone came up a few times. The chain uses TRBV9 and TRBJ2-2, with 8 bases fitting TRBD1. This CDR3 has 16 residues. CDR1 is SGDLS and CDR2 is YYNGEE in the germline V gene. The J segment lost 5 bases and the V segment lost 3 bases, leaving 9 bases of the junction unmatched. CDR3 sequence reads: CASSDRQGQRTGELFF. In nucleotides, the CDR3 is TGTGCCAGCAGCGACCGACAGGGGCAACGGACCGGGGAGCTGTTTTTT.

In its sample, this clone was seen a few times. V and J are TRBV27 and TRBJ1-2; TRBD1 matches 7 bases. With 5 bases clipped from V and 6 bases from J, the junction kept 9 bases outside the gene matches. The CDR3 is 14 amino acids. Looked up from germline, CDR1 is MNHEY and CDR2 is SMNVEV (reference sequence). CDR3: CASSERTGRDGYTF. CDR3 coding DNA: TGTGCCAGCAGTGAACGGACAGGCAGGGATGGCTACACCTTC.

A word on this clone: Within the sample, other DNA sequences also encode this same CDR3. The chain is built from TRBV28 and TRBJ2-7, with 7 nucleotides matching TRBD2. The CDR3 is 14 amino acids. Germline V gives CDR1 MDHEN, CDR2 SYDVKM. After removal of 2 bases from V and 1 base from J, the junction contained 2 bases not matched to a gene. The CDR3 nucleotides are TGTGCCAGCAGTTTACCTAGCGGATCCTACGAGCAGTACTTC. As protein: CASSLPSGSYEQYF.

CDR3 sequence reads: CASSQGLIRTSAQETQYF. CDR3 DNA: TGTGCCAGCAGCCAAGGCCTAATTCGGACTAGCGCCCAAGAGACCCAGTACTTC. This rearrangement joins TRBV14 to TRBJ2-5; 9 positions agree with TRBD2. Trimming at V came to 1 base and at J to 1 base, leaving 10 bases not matched to a gene. The CDR3 is made up of 18 amino acids. Germline CDR1 and CDR2: SGHDN and FVKESK. The full variable domain, in which reference TRBV14 and TRBJ2-5 provide the parts outside the CDR3, is EAGVTQFPSHSVIEKGQTVTLRCDPISGHDNLYWYRRVMGKEIKFLLHFVKESKQDESGMPNNRFLAERTGGTYSTLKVQPAELEDSGVYFCASSQGLIRTSAQETQYFGPGTRLLVL.